This TCR beta chain was profiled in a study of identical twins (dated by TCRdb to about 2016). Study-wide context: To test whether fetal clonotypes persist, this study deep-sequenced TCR alpha and beta repertoires from monozygotic twins, from unrelated adults of various ages, and from cord blood. To rule out contamination, the twin experiments were replicated at different times with different library preparation protocols. The study at large found these results: Recombination models systematically underestimated out-of-frame TCR alpha sharing in monozygotic twins but agreed with sharing between unrelated individuals. Abundant cord blood beta clonotypes carried fewer insertions; young adult naive repertoires showed a weaker similar trend, while memory repertoires showed none. Because the same donors could not be followed over many years, the conclusions relied on cross-sectional statistical analysis. Zero-insertion analyses could be partly confounded by invariant T cells such as MAIT and iNKT, though diverse VJ usage argued against such confounding for most clonotypes. Excess twin sharing in beta out-of-frame sequences was weaker because fewer shared sequences lowered the signal-to-noise ratio. Compared with coincidental sharing between unrelated individuals, an excess of low generation-probability sequences was observed among out-of-frame TCR alpha sequences shared between twins.

On this clonotype: Its specific antigen is unknown. It has no much larger one-base neighbor in the sample; base qualities were not kept.

Only healthy Caucasian donors were included. The twin cohort consisted of three pairs of female monozygotic twins, all aged roughly 18 to 29 years. Peripheral blood mononuclear cells were used as the source from which RNA for TCR libraries was isolated. As encoded in the germline V gene (reference sequence), CDR1 is SGHAT while CDR2 is FQDESV. V loses 5 bases at its end and J loses 1 base; junction bases beyond the gene matches: 8. The CDR3 has 18 amino acids, counting the end cysteine and phenylalanine. Only the CDR3 part of the read is kept: 54 bases, read in frame from the first base. Library generation was performed with 5' RACE. Sequenced using an Illumina HiSeq 2000. Template switching added a universal primer binding site, and the final cDNA carried a unique molecular identifier that allowed TCR cDNA molecules to be counted accurately. Specific primers in the conserved constant-segment region were used to synthesize first-strand cDNA for the TCR alpha and beta chains. To control for contamination, every cDNA library carried two barcodes: a SMART-Mk sample barcode plus Illumina barcodes. TruSeq adapter sequences, together with Illumina sample barcodes, were added in two successive PCR steps. Sequencing of the TCR alpha and beta cDNA libraries was done on the Illumina HiSeq platform using custom primers. The paper's data handling went like this. MiGEC processed the raw reads to extract unique molecular identifiers, while MiXCR was used to determine the CDR3 positions. For each individual, recombination models were inferred using an EM algorithm with the repgenHMM and IGoR tools. Shared clonotypes were analyzed with the tcR package in R, and sharing was normalized by the product of cloneset sizes. To study raw recombination without the effects of thymic and clonal selection, out-of-frame nonproductive sequences were analyzed. The public reads were run again by TCRdb, first through fastp at Q25 and then through MiXCR, and only productive beta chains were kept. Rows matching on CDR3 protein sequence are summarized as one entry with the most common DNA and genes. The V and J calls shown here were made by TCRdb, not taken from the authors' results. This sample comprises 690,000 or so distinct CDR3 sequences, 8.5% to 9% of them detected only once. Of the sample, 0.98% falls within the top ten clones.

The same sample was also studied in work on yellow fever vaccine responses in identical twins. The second paper further reports: According to the authors, in identical twins the way T cells responded to vaccination appeared partly convergent and partly personalized. Focusing on identical twins, the study followed the T cell clones that responded to the vaccine, and did so with precision.

The sequence was collected from a woman under 30 in good health. Here the chain combines TRBV11-1 and TRBJ2-6; 10 bases in the junction line up with TRBD1. Source material: PBMCs. The CDR3 in this case is CASSRVGTGASGANVLTF. The bases read TGTGCCAGCAGCAGGGTCGGGACAGGGGCTTCTGGGGCCAACGTCCTGACTTTC.